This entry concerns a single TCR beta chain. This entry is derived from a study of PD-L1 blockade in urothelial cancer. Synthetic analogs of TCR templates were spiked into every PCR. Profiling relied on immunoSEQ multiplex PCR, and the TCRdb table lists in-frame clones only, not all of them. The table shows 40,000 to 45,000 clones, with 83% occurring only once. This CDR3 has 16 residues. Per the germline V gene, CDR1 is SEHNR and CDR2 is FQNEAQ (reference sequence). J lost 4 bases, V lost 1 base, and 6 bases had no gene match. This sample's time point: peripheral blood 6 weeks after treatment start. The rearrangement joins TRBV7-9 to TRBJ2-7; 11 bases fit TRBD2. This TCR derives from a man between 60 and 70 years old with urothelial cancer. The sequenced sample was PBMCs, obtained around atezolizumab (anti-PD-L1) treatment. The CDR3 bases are TGTGCCAGCAGCTTAGAAGCTAGCGGGGGGTCGTACGAGCAGTACTTC. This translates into CASSLEASGGSYEQYF.